This entry lists 8 T cell receptor beta chains sequenced from one sample in a study of vaccination effects on CD4 cells after COVID-19. Before sequencing took place, the ViraFEST assay used viral peptide pools to expand antigen-specific CD4+ T cells. The authors isolated CD4+ T cells after roughly 10 days of culture. Infection dated between March and December 2020, before the Alpha, Beta and Delta variants reached the United States. Profiling relied on immunoSEQ multiplex PCR, and the TCRdb table lists in-frame clones only, not all of them. The sample has 30,000 to 40,000 clones, just under 75% seen once; the top ten hold 30% to 40%. No antigen is known for these receptors. Sample: CD4+ T cells from PBMCs cultured with a peptide pool, taken before COVID-19 vaccination. The receptor set was obtained from a human donor who had a prior SARS-CoV-2 infection.

The chain joins TRBV7-3 to TRBJ2-2; D is uncertain. Looked up from germline, CDR1 is SGHTA and CDR2 is FQGTGA. The CDR3 extends over 13 amino acids. Trimming took off 1 base at V and 3 bases at J, with 3 bases between the two ends. The CDR3 loop reads CASSLMHTGELFF. Written as DNA, the CDR3 is TGTGCCAGCAGCTTAATGCACACCGGGGAGCTGTTTTTT.

The table lists this clone with a count of one. The V and J genes are TRBV21-1 and TRBJ2-2; the table's D call TRBD2 went unverified against the DNA. TRBV21-1 is a recognized pseudogene. The CDR3 sequence is 16 residues long. The CDR3 nucleotides are TGTGCCACCCCGCGAGGCAGACCTATTCATCCCGGGGAGCTGTTTTTT. This translates into CATPRGRPIHPGELFF.

The table lists this clone with a few counts. The CDR3 loop reads CASSARTAGNTIYF. CDR3 bases: TGTGCCAGCAGCGCCCGGACGGCCGGAAACACCATATATTTT. The chain uses TRBV3-1 (or the pseudogene TRBV3-2) and TRBJ1-3; D not certain. Germline CDR1 is LGHDT and CDR2 is YNNKEL (reference sequence). The CDR3 is 14 amino acids. Trimming cost V 5 bases and J 4 bases, with 12 bases left between them.

V gene TRBV7-8 combines with J gene TRBJ2-1, with D perhaps TRBD2 (6 bases). The V gene lost 2 bases and the J gene lost 9 bases, with 14 bases spanning the gap. Germline lookup yields CDR1 SGHVS and CDR2 FQNEAQ. The CDR3 consists of 14 residues. This CDR3 reads CASSLFPTGSEQFF. The CDR3 nucleotides read TGTGCCAGCAGCTTATTCCCCACCGGGAGTGAGCAGTTCTTC.

The rearrangement joins TRBV5-6 to TRBJ1-2; TRBD1 agrees at 7 bases. Germline V gene data show CDR1 as SGHDT and CDR2 as YYEEEE. With 5 bases clipped from V and 7 bases from J, the junction kept 5 bases outside the gene matches. The CDR3 is 12 residues long. The CDR3 sequence: CASSSDRVGYTF. CDR3 DNA sequence: TGTGCCAGCAGTTCCGACAGGGTTGGCTACACCTTC.

The V gene is TRBV24-1, the J gene TRBJ2-3; tentatively, D is TRBD2 (5 bases). Trimming stripped 0 bases from V and 1 base from J, with 16 bases between. The CDR3 has 18 amino acids. The V gene's germline CDR1 is KGHDR and CDR2 SFDVKD. The CDR3 region is CATSDLQPGDSGTDTQYF. CDR3 nucleotides: TGTGCCACCAGTGATTTGCAACCTGGCGATAGCGGCACAGATACGCAGTATTTT.

The chain combines TRBV11-2 with TRBJ2-2; 9 bases are shared with TRBD1. The CDR3 runs to 14 residues. V lost 6 bases, J lost 7 bases, and 6 bases stayed unmatched. Germline CDR1 and CDR2: SGHAT and FQNNGV. The CDR3 is CASRRTGEGGELFF. As DNA, the CDR3 is TGTGCCAGCAGACGGACAGGGGAGGGCGGGGAGCTGTTTTTT.

The V gene is TRBV11-3, the J gene TRBJ2-3; D remains ambiguous. The V and J ends lost 0 bases and 3 bases respectively, with 10 bases between them. Germline V gene sequence: CDR1 SGHNT, CDR2 YENEEA. The CDR3 has 15 residues. CDR3 coding DNA: TGTGCCAGCAGCTTAGATGCCAGGTTGACAGATACGCAGTATTTT. Encoded protein: CASSLDARLTDTQYF.